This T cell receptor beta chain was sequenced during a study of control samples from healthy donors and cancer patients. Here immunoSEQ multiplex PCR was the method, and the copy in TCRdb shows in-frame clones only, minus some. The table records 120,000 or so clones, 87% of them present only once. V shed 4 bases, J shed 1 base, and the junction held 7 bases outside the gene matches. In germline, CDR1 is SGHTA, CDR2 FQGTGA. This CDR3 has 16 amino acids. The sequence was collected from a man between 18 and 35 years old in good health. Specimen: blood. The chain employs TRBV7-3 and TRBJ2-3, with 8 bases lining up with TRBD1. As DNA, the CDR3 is TGTGCCAGCAGCTACTTCCCGGGACAGGGCACAGATACGCAGTATTTT. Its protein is CASSYFPGQGTDTQYF. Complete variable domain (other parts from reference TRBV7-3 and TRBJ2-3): GAGVSQTPSNKVTEKGKYVELRCDPISGHTALYWYRQSLGQGPEFLIYFQGTGAADDSGLPNDRFFAVRPEGSVSTLKIQRTERGDSAVYLCASSYFPGQGTDTQYFGPGTRLTVL.